This T cell receptor (beta chain) was obtained from a study of OX40 agonist ivuxolimab in advanced cancers. Across the study: Patients took ivuxolimab, an agonistic anti-OX40 (CD134) antibody. Dose-escalation patients were diagnosed with hepatocellular carcinoma, melanoma, renal cell cancer or head and neck cancer.

Study results and limitations: CD4+ and CD8+ blood T cells expanded clonally by week 6 at 0.1 to 3.0 mg/kg. People who partly responded at 0.1-3.0 mg/kg had some of the least clonal expansion seen.

Deletions cut 4 bases from V and 7 bases from J, with 12 bases between. The CDR3 has 13 residues. Germline CDR1 SGDLS, CDR2 YYNGEE. In regard to this clone: What it recognizes is unknown.

Sequencing was performed with immunoSEQ multiplex PCR; in TCRdb, only in-frame clones are kept and a portion is missing. Among some 40,000 clones listed, about 91% were seen once. Sequencing was performed on CD4+ or CD8+ T cells sorted from blood, taken in a trial of the OX40 agonist ivuxolimab. The TCR comes from an adult with an advanced solid tumor such as melanoma, head and neck, liver or kidney cancer. V is TRBV9 and J is TRBJ2-4; no clear D. The CDR3 sequence: CASSPSVGNIQYF. Written as DNA, the CDR3 is TGTGCCAGCAGCCCCTCTGTGGGGAACATTCAGTACTTC.